The 32 T cell receptor beta chains below come from one sample, sequenced in a study of T-cell memory formation after mild COVID-19. Via MiXCR, TCRdb re-called the 5' RACE reads, giving one row per CDR3 protein. The repertoire includes 55,000 to 80,000 distinct CDR3 sequences, about a tenth of them detected once, and 0.95% to 1.3% sits in the top ten. Sequencing was performed on PBMCs or a T cell subset sorted from them (not recorded which). The receptors come from a man between 18 and 29 years old who had mild COVID-19 (a few samples of this study predate the infection). Cell type and time point are not known.

This chain connects TRBV18 to TRBJ1-2; 8 nucleotides align to TRBD1. V was clipped by 6 bases and J by 6 bases; unmatched bases: 18. The CDR3 is 17 amino acids. Germline V lookup: CDR1 KGHSH, CDR2 LQKENI. CDR3 in DNA: TGTGCCAGCTCCACGAGACTGGAGGCGACAGGGGTGAATGGCTACACCTTC. Translation: CASSTRLEATGVNGYTF.

This clonotype was observed many times. This chain joins TRBV7-9 and TRBJ2-4; no firm D call. The V gene lost 0 bases and the J gene lost 2 bases, with 5 bases spanning the gap. Germline CDR1 reads SEHNR; CDR2 reads FQNEAQ (reference sequence). The CDR3 has 14 amino acids. Here the CDR3 reads CASSLAQTKNIQYF. The CDR3 bases are TGTGCCAGCAGCTTAGCGCAAACCAAAAACATTCAGTACTTC.

The chain is built from TRBV9 and TRBJ1-2; 9 nucleotides line up with TRBD1. Trimming took 4 bases from V and 6 from J; bases not matched to a gene: 7. The CDR3 covers 14 residues. Germline CDR1 is SGDLS and CDR2 is YYNGEE. CDR3 nucleotides: TGTGCCAGCAGCACCCGAACAGGGGGCGATGGCTACACCTTC. It encodes CASSTRTGGDGYTF.

This clonotype was seen ten or more times. Here the CDR3 DNA reads TGTGCCAGCAGCCCAGGGTTGCACAGGCCATCAGATACGCAGTATTTT. Its translation: CASSPGLHRPSDTQYF. This chain connects TRBV7-8 to TRBJ2-3; perhaps TRBD1 as D (5 bases). The CDR3 has 16 residues. The germline V and J ends were trimmed by 5 bases and 4 bases, with 19 bases remaining between them. CDR1 is SGHVS and CDR2 is FQNEAQ in the germline V gene.

The J gene is TRBJ2-2, the V gene TRBV10-3, with 7 positions matching TRBD2. V gave up 10 bases and J gave up 0 bases; unmatched junction bases: 8. The CDR3 has 15 residues. Germline V gene data show CDR1 as ENHRY and CDR2 as SYGVKD. The CDR3 sequence: CATARGGSNTGELFF. The CDR3 nucleotides are TGTGCCACCGCCCGGGGAGGGTCGAACACCGGGGAGCTGTTTTTT.

V gene TRBV7-9 combines with J gene TRBJ1-4; perhaps TRBD1 as D (5 bases). Germline lookup yields CDR1 SEHNR and CDR2 FQNEAQ (reference sequence). This CDR3 is 14 amino acids long. Trimming stripped 4 bases from V and 8 bases from J, with 14 bases between. The CDR3 DNA sequence: TGTGCCAGCAGCTCCATGGGGCACCGAGAAAAACTGTTTTTT. Protein: CASSSMGHREKLFF.

This clonotype is judged medium-sized. The CDR3 sequence is CASSLGNGEETQYF. The CDR3 DNA reads as TGCGCCAGCAGCTTGGGGAATGGAGAAGAGACCCAGTACTTC. The rearrangement links TRBV5-1 to TRBJ2-5, with unresolved D. The germline V and J ends were trimmed by 0 bases and 3 bases, with 9 bases remaining between them. Germline CDR1 reads SGHRS; CDR2 reads YFSETQ. CDR3 length: 14 residues.

The CDR3 reads CSALPETAETQYF. The CDR3 DNA follows: TGCAGTGCTCTTCCGGAGACCGCAGAGACCCAGTACTTC. V usage is TRBV20-1 and J usage is TRBJ2-5; unclear D gene. Germline V gene data show CDR1 as DFQATT and CDR2 as SNEGSKA (reference sequence). This CDR3 comprises 13 residues. Trimming removed 5 bases at V and 4 bases at J, with 14 bases between.

This clonotype was found a few times. V and J are TRBV6-1 and TRBJ2-3; the D call may be TRBD1 or TRBD2 (6 bases each). The V and J ends lost 4 bases and 3 bases respectively, with 17 bases between them. The CDR3 has 16 residues. The germline CDR1 and CDR2 sequences are MNHNS and SASEGT. The CDR3 nucleotides are TGTGCCAGCAGTGGCTCGGGGGCAGCGATGACAGATACGCAGTATTTT. Encoded protein: CASSGSGAAMTDTQYF.

Comments on this clonotype: The conserved closing phenylalanine or tryptophan is absent in this CDR3, likely reflecting a read error. The chain couples TRBV5-1 to TRBJ2-2, with D tentatively TRBD1 or TRBD2 (5 bases each). The CDR3 runs 15 residues. The V end lost 3 bases, the J end lost 2 bases, and 11 bases lay between the germline ends. Germline values: CDR1 SGHRS, CDR2 YFSETQ. The CDR3 region has the DNA TGCGCCAGCAGCTGGACCGGGACCAACACCGGGGAGCTGTTTCTT. The encoded protein is CASSWTGTNTGELFL.

The table lists this clonotype with a few counts. The V gene is TRBV6-2 or TRBV6-3, the J gene TRBJ1-1; D is unclear. The CDR3 contains 12 residues. The V and J ends lost 6 bases and 1 base respectively, with 6 bases between them. CDR1 and CDR2 from the germline V gene are MNHEY and SVGEGT. The CDR3 loop is CASREQNTEAFF. CDR3 coding DNA: TGTGCCAGCAGGGAACAGAACACTGAAGCTTTCTTT.

This clonotype was seen a few times. The chain employs TRBV6-5 and TRBJ1-5; tentative D call: TRBD1 (6 bases). The germline V and J ends were trimmed by 6 bases and 6 bases, with 15 bases remaining between them. Germline CDR1 and CDR2: MNHEY and SVGAGI. The CDR3 is 14 amino acids. The CDR3 nucleotides are TGTGCCAGCAGCCCCTCGGACAGTCCTCAGCCCCAGCATTTT. It encodes CASSPSDSPQPQHF.

This clonotype was detected ten times or more. This chain uses TRBV24-1 with TRBJ2-2, with D uncertain. This CDR3 contains 12 residues. The V end lost 2 bases, the J end lost 6 bases, and 3 bases lay between the germline ends. Germline CDR1 reads KGHDR; CDR2 reads SFDVKD. The CDR3, as DNA: TGTGCCACCAGTGATTCAGCCGGGGAGCTGTTTTTT. The encoded protein is CATSDSAGELFF.

There are many counts of this clonotype. The chain uses TRBV6-6 and TRBJ2-3; D ambiguous. Germline lookup yields CDR1 MNHNY and CDR2 SVGAGI (reference sequence). V was cut by 4 bases and J by 0 bases, with 8 bases left in between. This CDR3 spans 14 amino acids. This CDR3 reads CASSSTYSTDTQYF. CDR3 nucleotides: TGTGCCAGCAGTTCCACGTACAGCACAGATACGCAGTATTTT.

This clonotype appeared many times. The chain has TRBV15 and TRBJ2-3; no firm D call. The V end lost 1 base, the J end lost 4 bases, and 3 bases lay between the germline ends. Germline V CDR1 and CDR2: LNHNV, YYDKDF (reference sequence). The CDR3 is 12 residues long. The CDR3 region has the DNA TGTGCCACCAGCAGAGTGGCAGATACGCAGTATTTT. Protein sequence: CATSRVADTQYF.

The rearrangement links TRBV24-1 to TRBJ2-5; D call uncertain. This CDR3 has 14 residues. In germline, CDR1 is KGHDR, CDR2 SFDVKD. Between the trimmed V and J ends, which lost 3 bases and 5 bases, there was a span of 12 bases. For the CDR3, the DNA is TGTGCCACCAGTGATCTCGACGGCAAGGAGACCCAGTACTTC. Its protein is CATSDLDGKETQYF.

This clonotype was picked up a small number of times. The rearrangement links TRBV20-1 to TRBJ2-7, with 8 positions matching TRBD2. Germline values: CDR1 DFQATT, CDR2 SNEGSKA (reference sequence). Trimming at V came to 3 bases and at J to 6 bases, leaving 13 bases not matched to a gene. CDR3 size: 15 residues. DNA for the CDR3: TGCAGTGCTAGCTCGGGGGGGAAGACCAAAGCCGAGCAGTACTTC. It specifies CSASSGGKTKAEQYF.

The chain recombines TRBV28 with TRBJ2-5; 14 positions match TRBD2. The CDR3 totals 21 residues. Germline CDR1 and CDR2: MDHEN and SYDVKM. Germline trimming cut 3 bases from V and 1 base from J; bases unmatched to any gene: 16. The CDR3 is CASSLGAPGLAGAYLQETQYF. Here the CDR3 DNA reads TGTGCCAGCAGTTTGGGGGCGCCGGGACTAGCGGGGGCTTACCTCCAAGAGACCCAGTACTTC.

The table lists this clonotype with a few counts. This chain links TRBV4-3 with TRBJ2-7, with TRBD1 identical over 11 bases. The CDR3 totals 17 residues. The V and J ends lost 0 bases and 7 bases, in that order; junction bases with no gene match: 11. Germline V gene lookup returns CDR1 LGHNA and CDR2 YSLEER. This CDR3 is CASSQERTGTGGFEQYF. The CDR3, as DNA: TGCGCCAGCAGCCAAGAGAGGACAGGGACAGGGGGATTTGAGCAGTACTTC.

The chain carries TRBV28 and TRBJ1-6; 11 bases line up with TRBD1. Germline-derived CDR1 and CDR2 are MDHEN and SYDVKM. The V and J ends lost 7 bases and 12 bases, in that order; junction bases with no gene match: 11. CDR3 length: 15 residues. The CDR3 region is CASKSVEGQGGPLHF. The CDR3 DNA is TGTGCCAGCAAGTCCGTCGAGGGACAGGGGGGACCCCTCCACTTT.

V and J are TRBV5-1 and TRBJ2-2; 8 bases map to TRBD1. Germline V gene sequence: CDR1 SGHRS, CDR2 YFSETQ. V was pared by 4 bases and J by 4 bases, with 9 bases of the junction left unmatched. This CDR3 contains 16 residues. The CDR3 DNA follows: TGCGCCAGCAGCAGTTTTGGACAGGGAGTCACCGGGGAGCTGTTTTTT. Its translation: CASSSFGQGVTGELFF.

The sample holds a few counts of this clonotype. The V call is TRBV7-8, the J call TRBJ2-7, with no clear D. The CDR3 runs 14 residues. Trimming pared 0 bases from V and 0 bases from J, leaving 6 bases between. The germline V gene has CDR1 SGHVS and CDR2 FQNEAQ. CDR3 sequence reads: CASSLAAGSYEQYV. CDR3 in DNA: TGTGCCAGCAGCTTAGCCGCAGGCTCCTACGAGCAGTACGTC.

This clonotype has just a few counts. The chain joins TRBV11-2 to TRBJ2-3; D is possibly TRBD2 (6 bases). This CDR3 is 14 amino acids long. Germline-derived CDR1 and CDR2 are SGHAT and FQNNGV. V lost 4 bases to trimming and J lost 4 bases, with 12 bases between them. DNA of the CDR3: TGTGCCAGCAGCTCCCGGGAGTTCCCAGATACGCAGTATTTT. Amino acid sequence: CASSSREFPDTQYF.

This clonotype was seen a handful of times. The rearrangement links TRBV6-2 or TRBV6-3 to TRBJ1-1; no clear D. The CDR3 contains 12 residues. Germline CDR1 reads MNHEY; CDR2 reads SVGEGT. The V end lost 6 bases, the J end lost 4 bases, and 9 bases lay between the germline ends. CDR3 loop: CASRKLATEAFF. The CDR3 nucleotides are TGTGCCAGCAGGAAGCTGGCCACTGAAGCTTTCTTT.

The DNA of the CDR3 is TGCAGTGTTACAGGAGGATTCTATGGCTACACCTTC. This translates into CSVTGGFYGYTF. The rearrangement joins TRBV20-1 to TRBJ1-2; D possibly corresponds to TRBD1 (5 bases). Germline V gene sequence: CDR1 DFQATT, CDR2 SNEGSKA (reference sequence). V was trimmed by 7 bases and J by 4 bases, leaving 13 bases between them. The CDR3 runs to 12 residues.

The chain is built from TRBV28 and TRBJ1-1; D remains ambiguous. Germline V lookup: CDR1 MDHEN, CDR2 SYDVKM. V lost 4 bases and J 0 bases, leaving 3 bases between the germline ends. This CDR3 spans 12 amino acids. The CDR3 nucleotides are TGTGCCAGCAGTTCGGTGAACACTGAAGCTTTCTTT. Translating it yields CASSSVNTEAFF.

The chain joins TRBV29-1 to TRBJ1-1; no definite D call. The CDR3 runs to 12 residues. In germline, CDR1 is SQVTM, CDR2 ANQGSEA. V was trimmed by 8 bases and J by 1 base, leaving 11 bases between them. CDR3 protein: CSYCEGNTEAFF. DNA of the CDR3: TGCAGCTACTGCGAGGGGAACACTGAAGCTTTCTTT.

In its sample, this clonotype was seen a few times. The chain links TRBV29-1 to TRBJ2-1; the match to TRBD1 covers 7 bases. CDR1 and CDR2 (germline): SQVTM, ANQGSEA. V shed 7 bases, J shed 7 bases, and the junction held 4 bases outside the gene matches. The CDR3 contains 11 residues. In nucleotides, the CDR3 is TGCAGCGGCAAGACAGGGAATGAGCAGTTCTTC. It codes for CSGKTGNEQFF.

J is TRBJ2-7 and V is TRBV21-1; TRBD1 is the table's D call, not checked against the DNA. TRBV21-1 is recorded as a pseudogene. This CDR3 has 13 amino acids. In DNA, the CDR3 is TGTGCCAGCAGCACACGGGACGTATACGAGCAGTACGTC. Protein sequence: CASSTRDVYEQYV.

This chain joins TRBV12-3 or TRBV12-4 and TRBJ2-2; 9 positions agree with TRBD1. After removal of 8 bases from V and 8 bases from J, the junction contained 12 bases not matched to a gene. The CDR3 covers 15 residues. CDR3 DNA: TGTGCCAGCGCCGGGGACAGGGCCTTAGGGGGGGAGCTGTTTTTT. Its protein product is CASAGDRALGGELFF.

This clonotype was recorded a few times. The chain carries TRBV7-2 and TRBJ2-4; D may be TRBD1 (5 bases). V lost 1 base and J lost 0, with 10 bases in between. This CDR3 spans 16 amino acids. The germline V gene has CDR1 SGHTA and CDR2 FQGNSA. In DNA, the CDR3 is TGTGCCAGCAGCTTAGTAGGGGATCTAGCCAAAAACATTCAGTACTTC. It specifies CASSLVGDLAKNIQYF.

This clonotype was seen at least ten times. The chain is built from TRBV4-1 and TRBJ1-5, with D unclear. Germline V gene sequence: CDR1 MGHRA, CDR2 YSYEKL. V lost 6 bases to trimming and J lost 2 bases, with 17 bases between them. This CDR3 spans 16 amino acids. The CDR3 reads CASSLRSKSGNQPQHF. CDR3 coding DNA: TGCGCCAGCAGTTTGCGCTCCAAGTCGGGCAATCAGCCCCAGCATTTT.